This section outlines one T cell receptor (beta chain) sequence together with its context. What it binds is unknown. V lost 7 bases and J lost 2; bases outside the gene matches: 7. In germline, CDR1 is SGDLS, CDR2 YYNGEE. The CDR3 is made up of 14 amino acids. Assay: immunoSEQ multiplex PCR; the TCRdb copy retains only in-frame clones and omits some. The sample consists of tens of thousands of clones, 88% of them appearing once. The sample originates from a study of OX40 agonist ivuxolimab in advanced cancers. About the study: Ivuxolimab, an antibody acting as an agonist of OX40 (CD134), was used to treat patients. Allowance was made for prior anti-PD-1, anti-PD-L1 or anti-CTLA-4 therapy, and about 37% had some. Findings and caveats of the study: CD8+ T cells showed, on average, more clonal expansion than CD4+ cells. What antigens the expanded peripheral T cells recognized was never established.

V usage is TRBV9 and J usage is TRBJ2-3; 7 nucleotides match TRBD2. The sequences come from CD4+ or CD8+ T cells sorted from blood, collected in a trial of the OX40 agonist ivuxolimab. The receptor was derived from an adult with an advanced solid tumor such as melanoma, head and neck, liver or kidney cancer. The chain's CDR3 is CASGRLASTDTQYF. The CDR3 nucleotides read TGTGCCAGCGGCAGACTAGCATCCACAGATACGCAGTATTTT.